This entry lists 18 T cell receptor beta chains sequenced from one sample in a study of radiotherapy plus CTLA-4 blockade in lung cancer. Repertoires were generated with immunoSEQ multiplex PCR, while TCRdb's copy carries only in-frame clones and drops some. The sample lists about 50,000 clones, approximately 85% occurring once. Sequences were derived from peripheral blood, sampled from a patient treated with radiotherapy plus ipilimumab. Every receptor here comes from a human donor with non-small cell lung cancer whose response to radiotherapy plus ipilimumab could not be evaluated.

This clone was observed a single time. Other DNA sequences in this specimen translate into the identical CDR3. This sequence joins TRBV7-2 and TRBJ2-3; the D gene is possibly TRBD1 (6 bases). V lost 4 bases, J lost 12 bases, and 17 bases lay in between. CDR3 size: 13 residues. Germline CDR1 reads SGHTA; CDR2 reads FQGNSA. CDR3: CASSSLDSPIQYF. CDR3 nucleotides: TGTGCCAGCAGCTCGTTGGACAGCCCTATCCAGTATTTT.

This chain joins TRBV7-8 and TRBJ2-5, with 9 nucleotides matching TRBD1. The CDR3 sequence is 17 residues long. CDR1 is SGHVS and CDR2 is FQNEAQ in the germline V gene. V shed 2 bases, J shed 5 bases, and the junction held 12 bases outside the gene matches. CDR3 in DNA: TGTGCCAGCAGCTTAAGGGACAGGGTTTTTAGGGGGGAGACCCAGTACTTC. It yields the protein CASSLRDRVFRGETQYF.

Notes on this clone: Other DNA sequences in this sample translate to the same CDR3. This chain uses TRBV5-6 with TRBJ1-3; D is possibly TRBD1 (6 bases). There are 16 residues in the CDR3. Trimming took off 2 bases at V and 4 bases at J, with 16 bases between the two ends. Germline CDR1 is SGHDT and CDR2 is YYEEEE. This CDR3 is CASSLGGINSGNTIYF. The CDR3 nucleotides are TGTGCCAGCAGCTTAGGGGGTATCAACTCCGGAAACACCATATATTTT.

This chain's CDR3 is CASSYWDGRATSGKNIQYF. The CDR3 nucleotides read TGTGCCAGCAGCTATTGGGACGGGAGGGCTACATCGGGCAAAAACATTCAGTACTTC. This chain joins TRBV7-2 and TRBJ2-4; 8 positions match TRBD2. CDR1 SGHTA and CDR2 FQGNSA come from the germline V gene. CDR3 length: 19 residues. The V gene end was trimmed by 4 bases and the J gene end by 3 bases; junction bases not matched to a gene: 17.

CDR3 amino acids: CASSLFRDTLGRSGANVLTF. The CDR3 nucleotides read TGTGCCAGCAGTTTATTCCGGGACACCCTTGGCAGGTCTGGGGCCAACGTCCTGACTTTC. The chain joins TRBV28 to TRBJ2-6; a possible D gene is TRBD1 (6 bases). The germline gives CDR1 MDHEN, CDR2 SYDVKM. V was cut by 1 base and J by 1 base, with 20 bases left in between. The CDR3 is made up of 20 amino acids.

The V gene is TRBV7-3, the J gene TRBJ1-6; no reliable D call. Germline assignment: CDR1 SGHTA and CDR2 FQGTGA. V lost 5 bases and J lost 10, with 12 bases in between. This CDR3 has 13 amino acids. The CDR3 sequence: CASSLEVGSPLHF. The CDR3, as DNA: TGTGCCAGCAGCCTCGAGGTTGGGTCACCCCTCCACTTT. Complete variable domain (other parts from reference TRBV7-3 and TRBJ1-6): GAGVSQTPSNKVTEKGKYVELRCDPISGHTALYWYRQSLGQGPEFLIYFQGTGAADDSGLPNDRFFAVRPEGSVSTLKIQRTERGDSAVYLCASSLEVGSPLHFGNGTRLTVT.

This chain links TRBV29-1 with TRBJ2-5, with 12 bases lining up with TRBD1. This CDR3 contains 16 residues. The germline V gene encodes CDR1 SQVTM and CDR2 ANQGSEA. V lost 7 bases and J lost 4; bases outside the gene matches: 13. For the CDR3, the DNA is TGCAGCGCGGGGACAGGGGGCGCCCAAAGGAGAGAGACCCAGTACTTC. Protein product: CSAGTGGAQRRETQYF.

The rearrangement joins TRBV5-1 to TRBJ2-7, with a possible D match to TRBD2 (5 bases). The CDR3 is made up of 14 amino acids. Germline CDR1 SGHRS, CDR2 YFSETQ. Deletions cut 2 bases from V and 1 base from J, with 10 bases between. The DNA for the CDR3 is TGCGCCAGCAGCTTCGAGGGAGTGTCCTACGAGCAGTACTTC. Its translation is CASSFEGVSYEQYF.

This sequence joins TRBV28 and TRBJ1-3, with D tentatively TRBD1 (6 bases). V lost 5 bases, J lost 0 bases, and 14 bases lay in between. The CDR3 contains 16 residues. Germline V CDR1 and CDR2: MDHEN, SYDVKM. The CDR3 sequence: CASSPPTGHSGNTIYF. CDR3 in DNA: TGTGCCAGCAGTCCGCCAACAGGGCACTCTGGAAACACCATATATTTT.

Here the CDR3 reads CASSLGPGWRSNEKLFF. The CDR3 nucleotides are TGTGCCAGCAGCTTAGGACCAGGGTGGAGATCTAATGAAAAACTGTTTTTT. V is TRBV7-2 and J is TRBJ1-4; a possible D gene is TRBD1 (5 bases). Trimming cost V 1 base and J 3 bases, with 15 bases left between them. Germline values: CDR1 SGHTA, CDR2 FQGNSA. CDR3 length: 17 residues.

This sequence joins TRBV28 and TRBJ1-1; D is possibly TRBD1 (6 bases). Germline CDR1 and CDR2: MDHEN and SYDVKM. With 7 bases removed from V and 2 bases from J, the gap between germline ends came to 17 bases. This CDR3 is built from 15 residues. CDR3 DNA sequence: TGTGCCAGCATTTCTCCGGGGACACCTAACACTGAAGCTTTCTTT. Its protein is CASISPGTPNTEAFF.

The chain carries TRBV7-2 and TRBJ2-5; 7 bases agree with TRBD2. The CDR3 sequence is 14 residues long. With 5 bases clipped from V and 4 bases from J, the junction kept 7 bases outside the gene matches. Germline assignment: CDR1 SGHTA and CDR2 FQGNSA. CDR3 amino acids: CASSPQAGSETQYF. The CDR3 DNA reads TGTGCCAGCAGCCCTCAAGCGGGATCAGAGACCCAGTACTTC.

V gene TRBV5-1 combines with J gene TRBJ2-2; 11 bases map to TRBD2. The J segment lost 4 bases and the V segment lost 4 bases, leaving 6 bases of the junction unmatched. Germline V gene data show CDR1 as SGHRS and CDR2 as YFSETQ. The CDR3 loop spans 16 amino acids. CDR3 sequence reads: CASSPQTSGATGELFF. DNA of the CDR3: TGCGCCAGCAGCCCCCAGACTAGCGGGGCCACCGGGGAGCTGTTTTTT.

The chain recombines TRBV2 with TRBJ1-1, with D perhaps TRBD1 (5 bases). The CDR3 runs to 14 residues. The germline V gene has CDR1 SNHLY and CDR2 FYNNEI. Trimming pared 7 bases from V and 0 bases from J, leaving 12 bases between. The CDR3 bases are TGTGCCAGCATCCGGACAACTATGAACACTGAAGCTTTCTTT. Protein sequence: CASIRTTMNTEAFF.

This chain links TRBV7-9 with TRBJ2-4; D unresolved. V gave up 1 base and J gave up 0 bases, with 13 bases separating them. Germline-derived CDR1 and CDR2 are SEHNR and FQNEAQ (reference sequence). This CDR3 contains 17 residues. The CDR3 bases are TGTGCCAGCAGCTTAGATTCGAGCGTCTTAGCCAAAAACATTCAGTACTTC. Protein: CASSLDSSVLAKNIQYF.

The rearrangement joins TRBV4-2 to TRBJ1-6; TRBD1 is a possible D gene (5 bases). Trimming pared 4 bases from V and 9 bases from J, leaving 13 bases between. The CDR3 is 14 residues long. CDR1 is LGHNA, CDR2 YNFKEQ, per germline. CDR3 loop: CASSPGTVSSPLHF. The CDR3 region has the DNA TGTGCCAGCAGCCCCGGGACTGTTTCTTCACCCCTCCACTTT.

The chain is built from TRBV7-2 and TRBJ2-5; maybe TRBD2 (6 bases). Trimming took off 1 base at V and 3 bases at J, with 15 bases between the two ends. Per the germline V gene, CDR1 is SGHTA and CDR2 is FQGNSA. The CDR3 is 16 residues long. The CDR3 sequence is CASSLGIGTVKETQYF. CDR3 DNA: TGTGCCAGCAGCTTAGGAATAGGGACTGTAAAAGAGACCCAGTACTTC.

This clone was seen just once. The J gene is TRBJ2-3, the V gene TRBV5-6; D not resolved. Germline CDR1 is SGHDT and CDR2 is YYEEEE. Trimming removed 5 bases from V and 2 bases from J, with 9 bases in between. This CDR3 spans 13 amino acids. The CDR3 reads CASRNSPTDTQYF. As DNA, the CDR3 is TGTGCCAGCAGGAACAGCCCCACAGATACGCAGTATTTT. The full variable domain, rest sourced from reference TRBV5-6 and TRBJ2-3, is DAGVTQSPTHLIKTRGQQVTLRCSPKSGHDTVSWYQQALGQGPQFIFQYYEEEERQRGNFPDRFSGHQFPNYSSELNVNALLLGDSALYLCASRNSPTDTQYFGPGTRLTVL.